This record looks at one T cell receptor beta chain sequence and its context. Germline assignment: CDR1 KGHDR and CDR2 SFDVKD. There are 13 residues in the CDR3. Losses at the gene ends were 7 bases for V and 7 bases for J; bases not matched to a gene: 7. TCRdb's table, derived via immunoSEQ multiplex PCR, lists solely in-frame clones and lacks some. The profile covers about 170,000 clones, with about 85% appearing a single time and approximately 8% taken by the ten largest. This record belongs to a study of blood T cell repertoires in COVID-19. Study summary: Some COVID-19 samples were acute and others convalescent; all came from the United States, Italy and Spain. PBMCs, B-cell-depleted T cells, or T cells provided the cDNA or gDNA that made up the material.

Seattle cases were enrolled at active infection and followed longitudinally. The chain combines TRBV24-1 with TRBJ1-2, with 8 bases that match TRBD1. This sequence originates from a woman of 80 years or more with COVID-19, enrolled during active disease. The sequencing sample was made of peripheral blood. This chain's CDR3 is CATSDRGIGGYTF. The CDR3 DNA is TGTGCCACCAGCGACAGGGGAATAGGTGGCTACACCTTC.